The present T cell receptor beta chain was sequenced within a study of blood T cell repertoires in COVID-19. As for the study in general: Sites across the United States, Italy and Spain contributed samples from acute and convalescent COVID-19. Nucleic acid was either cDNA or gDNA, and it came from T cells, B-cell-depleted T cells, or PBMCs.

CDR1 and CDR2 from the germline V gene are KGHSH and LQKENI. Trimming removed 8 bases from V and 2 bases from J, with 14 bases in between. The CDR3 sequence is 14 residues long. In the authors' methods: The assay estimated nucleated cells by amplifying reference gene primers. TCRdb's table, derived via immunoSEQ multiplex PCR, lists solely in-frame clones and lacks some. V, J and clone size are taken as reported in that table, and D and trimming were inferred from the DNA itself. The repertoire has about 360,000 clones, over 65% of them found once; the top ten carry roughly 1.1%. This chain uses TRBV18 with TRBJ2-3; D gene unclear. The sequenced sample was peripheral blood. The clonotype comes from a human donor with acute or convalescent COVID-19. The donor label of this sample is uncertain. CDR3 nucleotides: TGTGCCAGCCACAACCACTATATCACAGATACGCAGTATTTT. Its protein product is CASHNHYITDTQYF. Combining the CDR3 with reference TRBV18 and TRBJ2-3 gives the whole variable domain NAGVMQNPRHLVRRRGQEARLRCSPMKGHSHVYWYRQLPEEGLKFMVYLQKENIIDESGMPKERFSAEFPKEGPSILRIQQVVRGDSAAYFCASHNHYITDTQYFGPGTRLTVL.